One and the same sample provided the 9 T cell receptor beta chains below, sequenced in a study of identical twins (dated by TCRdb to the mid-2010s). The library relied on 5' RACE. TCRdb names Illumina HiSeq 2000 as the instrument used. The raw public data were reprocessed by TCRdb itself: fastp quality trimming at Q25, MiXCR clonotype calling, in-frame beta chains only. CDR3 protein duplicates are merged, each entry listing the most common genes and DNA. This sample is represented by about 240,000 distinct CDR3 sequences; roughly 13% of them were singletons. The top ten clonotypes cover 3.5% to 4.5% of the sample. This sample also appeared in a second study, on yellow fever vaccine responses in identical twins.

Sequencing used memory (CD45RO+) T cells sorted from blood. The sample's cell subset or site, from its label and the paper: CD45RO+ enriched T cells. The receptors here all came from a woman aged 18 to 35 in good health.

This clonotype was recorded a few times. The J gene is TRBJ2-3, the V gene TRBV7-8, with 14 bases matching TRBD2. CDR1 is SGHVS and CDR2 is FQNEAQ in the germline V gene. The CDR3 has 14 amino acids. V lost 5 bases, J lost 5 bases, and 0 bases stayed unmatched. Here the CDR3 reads CASSGLAGGDTQYF. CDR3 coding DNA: TGTGCCAGCAGCGGACTAGCGGGGGGAGATACGCAGTATTTT.

The CDR3 DNA reads TGCGCCAGCAGTGGGCGAGAGACCCAGTACTTC. It encodes CASSGRETQYF. The chain links TRBV10-2 to TRBJ2-5, with no clear D. The CDR3 is 11 residues long. The germline CDR1 and CDR2 sequences are WSHSY and SAAADI. Trimming cost V 4 bases and J 4 bases, with 4 bases left between them.

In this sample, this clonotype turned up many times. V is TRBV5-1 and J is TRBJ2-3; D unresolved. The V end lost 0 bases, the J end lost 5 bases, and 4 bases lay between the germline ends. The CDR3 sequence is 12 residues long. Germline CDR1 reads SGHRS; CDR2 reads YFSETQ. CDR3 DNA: TGCGCCAGCAGCTTGGATCTAGATACGCAGTATTTT. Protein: CASSLDLDTQYF.

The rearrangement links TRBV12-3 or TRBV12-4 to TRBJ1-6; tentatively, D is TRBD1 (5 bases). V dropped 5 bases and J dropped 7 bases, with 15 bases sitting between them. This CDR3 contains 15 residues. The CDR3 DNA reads TGTGCCAGCAGTCGAGACGGGGGAAGGAATTCACCCCTCCACTTT. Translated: CASSRDGGRNSPLHF.

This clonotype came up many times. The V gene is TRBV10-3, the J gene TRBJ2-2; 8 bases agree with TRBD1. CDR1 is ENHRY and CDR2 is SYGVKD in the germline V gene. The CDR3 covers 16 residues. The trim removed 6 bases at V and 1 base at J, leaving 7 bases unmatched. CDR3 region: CAIRAGGRVNTGELFF. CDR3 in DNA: TGTGCCATCAGAGCAGGGGGCAGAGTGAACACCGGGGAGCTGTTTTTT.

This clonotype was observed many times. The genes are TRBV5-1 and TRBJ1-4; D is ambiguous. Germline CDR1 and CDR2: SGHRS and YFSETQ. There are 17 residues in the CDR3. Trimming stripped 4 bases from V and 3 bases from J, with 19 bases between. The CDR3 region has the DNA TGCGCCAGCAGCCCGGGTGGCAGCCTTCCGTCTAATGAAAAACTGTTTTTT. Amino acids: CASSPGGSLPSNEKLFF.

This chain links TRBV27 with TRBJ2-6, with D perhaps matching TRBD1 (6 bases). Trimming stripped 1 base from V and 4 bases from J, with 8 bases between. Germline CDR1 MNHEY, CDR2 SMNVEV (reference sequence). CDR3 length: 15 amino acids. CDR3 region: CASSLWGPGANVLTF. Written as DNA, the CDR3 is TGTGCCAGCAGTTTATGGGGGCCCGGGGCCAACGTCCTGACTTTC.

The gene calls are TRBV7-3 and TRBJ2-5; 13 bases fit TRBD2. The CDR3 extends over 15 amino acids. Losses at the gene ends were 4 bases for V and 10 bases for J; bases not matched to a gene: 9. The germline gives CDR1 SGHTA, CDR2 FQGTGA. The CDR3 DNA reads TGTGCCAGCAGCTCCGGACTAGCGGGGGTGACCCACCAGTACTTC. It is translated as CASSSGLAGVTHQYF.

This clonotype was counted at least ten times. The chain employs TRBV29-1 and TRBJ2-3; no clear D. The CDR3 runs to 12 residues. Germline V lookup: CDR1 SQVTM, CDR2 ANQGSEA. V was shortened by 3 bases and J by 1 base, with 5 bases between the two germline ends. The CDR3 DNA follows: TGCAGCGTTGATTCTGGCACAGATACGCAGTATTTT. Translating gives CSVDSGTDTQYF.